This T cell receptor beta chain is from a study of identical twins. In this sample, this clonotype turned up many times. A single record per CDR3 protein comes from TCRdb applying MiXCR to the 5' RACE reads. Altogether fewer than 250,000 distinct CDR3 sequences are present, approximately 7% being singletons, with the ten largest covering roughly 3.7%. The same specimen was also included in a second study, on yellow fever vaccine responses in identical twins.

The clonotype originates from a woman aged 18-29 years in good health. Input material: memory (CD45RO+) T cells sorted from blood.

The CDR3 sequence is CASSSTMTAGELFF. As DNA, the CDR3 is TGTGCCAGCAGTTCCACCATGACTGCTGGGGAGCTGTTTTTT. The chain employs TRBV12-3 or TRBV12-4 and TRBJ2-2; D remains ambiguous. Trimming removed 4 bases at V and 8 bases at J, with 14 bases between. The CDR3 has 14 residues.